The 23 T cell receptor beta chains below were found in one sample sequenced in a study of shared clonotypes between healthy human individuals. Assay: immunoSEQ multiplex PCR; the TCRdb copy retains only in-frame clones and omits some. There are 2 million or so clones in the sample; roughly 96% occur only once, and approximately 0.13% lies in the top ten. Source material: naive CD4+ T cells sorted from blood. Subset here: CD45RA+ positively selected. All receptors derive from a man aged 18 to 30 in good health.

The chain couples TRBV28 to TRBJ2-7, with D perhaps TRBD1 or TRBD2 (5 bases each). The CDR3 is 12 residues long. The germline V and J ends were trimmed by 5 bases and 7 bases, with 12 bases remaining between them. Germline V CDR1 and CDR2: MDHEN, SYDVKM. CDR3 in DNA: TGTGCCAGCAGTGGGACCCTCGGAGAGCAGTACTTC. This translates into CASSGTLGEQYF.

The chain joins TRBV5-6 to TRBJ1-2; 7 nucleotides align to TRBD1. V lost 2 bases, J lost 3 bases, and 4 bases stayed unmatched. The CDR3 is made up of 14 amino acids. The V gene's germline CDR1 is SGHDT and CDR2 YYEEEE. The CDR3 region has the DNA TGTGCCAGCAGCTTATATGGGACAGACTATGGCTACACCTTC. Residues: CASSLYGTDYGYTF.

In its sample, this clone was seen once. This rearrangement joins TRBV7-2 to TRBJ2-3, with 8 bases identical to TRBD2. This CDR3 has 14 amino acids. Germline V CDR1 and CDR2: SGHTA, FQGNSA. Germline trimming cut 7 bases from V and 1 base from J; bases unmatched to any gene: 4. DNA for the CDR3: TGTGCCAGCACCGGACTAGCTCGCACAGATACGCAGTATTTT. Translation: CASTGLARTDTQYF. Combining the CDR3 with reference TRBV7-2 and TRBJ2-3 gives the whole variable domain GAGVSQSPSNKVTEKGKDVELRCDPISGHTALYWYRQSLGQGLEFLIYFQGNSAPDKSGLPSDRFSAERTGGSVSTLTIQRTQQEDSAVYLCASTGLARTDTQYFGPGTRLTVL.

CDR3 protein: CASSENANNSPLHF. The CDR3 DNA sequence: TGTGCCAGCAGTGAAAATGCTAATAATTCACCCCTCCACTTT. The chain has TRBV2 and TRBJ1-6, with no clear D. Germline V gene lookup returns CDR1 SNHLY and CDR2 FYNNEI. There are 14 residues in the CDR3. V shed 2 bases and J shed 5 bases, with 7 bases lying between them.

This clone came up once. Different DNA sequences within this sample yield the same CDR3. The rearrangement uses TRBV29-1 and TRBJ2-3, with unresolved D. Germline CDR1 and CDR2: SQVTM and ANQGSEA. The V end was cut by 4 bases, the J end by 4 bases, with 9 bases between. There are 12 residues in the CDR3. The CDR3 DNA is TGCAGCGTTGTCAGAGGATCAGATACGCAGTATTTT. Translating gives CSVVRGSDTQYF.

This chain links TRBV7-3 with TRBJ2-1; D may be TRBD1 or TRBD2 (5 bases each). V was clipped by 3 bases and J by 6 bases, with 15 bases between them. The CDR3 extends over 15 amino acids. Germline assignment: CDR1 SGHTA and CDR2 FQGTGA. CDR3 region: CASSFLRAGSNEQFF. In DNA, the CDR3 is TGTGCCAGCAGCTTCTTAAGGGCAGGGAGCAATGAGCAGTTCTTC.

Note on this clone: This may come from a read error, since a much larger clone is one base off. Different DNA sequences within this sample yield the same CDR3. The CDR3 loop reads CASSQGGNQPQHF. The CDR3 coding sequence is TGTGCCAGCAGCCAGGGGGGCAATCAGCCCCAGCATTTT. The chain couples TRBV14 to TRBJ1-5; D is perhaps TRBD1 (5 bases). Germline V gene lookup returns CDR1 SGHDN and CDR2 FVKESK. The V end was cut by 3 bases, the J end by 2 bases, with 5 bases between. The CDR3 spans 13 residues.

The chain couples TRBV28 to TRBJ2-5; 9 nucleotides match TRBD1. The CDR3 is 13 residues long. Per germline, CDR1 MDHEN and CDR2 SYDVKM. V was clipped by 8 bases and J by 5 bases; unmatched bases: 6. CDR3 loop: CASRGQGDETQYF. The CDR3 coding sequence is TGTGCCAGCCGGGGACAGGGTGATGAGACCCAGTACTTC.

This clone was picked up many times. This chain links TRBV5-1 with TRBJ2-2, with D possibly TRBD1 on 6 matching bases. Trimming stripped 3 bases from V and 0 bases from J, with 9 bases between. The CDR3 covers 15 residues. Germline V gene lookup returns CDR1 SGHRS and CDR2 YFSETQ. CDR3 sequence: CASSSGAPNTGELFF. CDR3 bases: TGCGCCAGCAGCTCAGGGGCGCCGAACACCGGGGAGCTGTTTTTT.

V gene TRBV5-4 combines with J gene TRBJ1-2; D is uncertain. The V and J ends lost 1 base and 2 bases respectively, with 9 bases between them. Germline CDR1 is SGHNT and CDR2 is YYREEE (reference sequence). CDR3 length: 14 residues. The CDR3 sequence is CASSLSKINYGYTF. CDR3 sequence (DNA): TGTGCCAGCAGCTTGTCCAAGATCAACTATGGCTACACCTTC.

On this clone itself: Other DNA sequences in the same sample also yield this CDR3. The gene calls are TRBV18 and TRBJ1-2; weak D call: TRBD1 (5 bases). This CDR3 has 13 amino acids. The V end lost 1 base, the J end lost 8 bases, and 11 bases lay between the germline ends. Germline CDR1 KGHSH, CDR2 LQKENI. This CDR3 is CASSPQGTGGYTF. The CDR3 coding sequence is TGTGCCAGCTCACCACAGGGGACGGGCGGCTACACCTTC.

The J gene is TRBJ2-2, the V gene TRBV7-3, with TRBD1 matching 9 bases. This CDR3 has 16 amino acids. Germline V gene data show CDR1 as SGHTA and CDR2 as FQGTGA. With 7 bases clipped from V and 4 bases from J, the junction kept 10 bases outside the gene matches. CDR3 amino acids: CASTPTGGLSTGELFF. CDR3 nucleotide sequence: TGTGCCAGCACCCCAACAGGGGGCTTGAGCACCGGGGAGCTGTTTTTT.

The gene calls are TRBV2 and TRBJ2-7, with 9 positions matching TRBD1. In germline, CDR1 is SNHLY, CDR2 FYNNEI. J was trimmed by 0 bases and V by 4 bases; bases with no gene match: 4. The CDR3 covers 15 residues. The CDR3, as DNA: TGTGCCAGCAGTGGACAGGGGGATAACTCCTACGAGCAGTACTTC. It is translated as CASSGQGDNSYEQYF.

Comments on this clone: In the same sample, other DNA sequences code for this CDR3. The rearrangement joins TRBV30 to TRBJ1-5, with 8 positions matching TRBD1. The germline V gene has CDR1 GTSNPN and CDR2 SVGIG (reference sequence). The CDR3 sequence is 14 residues long. J gave up 1 base and V 3 bases, and 2 bases lay outside the gene matches. The CDR3 here is CAWSDRGSNQPQHF. The CDR3 DNA sequence: TGTGCCTGGAGCGACAGGGGAAGCAATCAGCCCCAGCATTTT.

Here the CDR3 reads CASSYRGRGTDTQYF. CDR3 DNA sequence: TGCGCCAGCAGCTACAGGGGACGGGGCACAGATACGCAGTATTTT. The V and J genes are TRBV5-1 and TRBJ2-3; 7 bases agree with TRBD1. The CDR3 is 15 amino acids. J lost 1 base, V lost 3 bases, and 5 bases had no gene match. Per the germline V gene, CDR1 is SGHRS and CDR2 is YFSETQ. The full variable domain, with the rest looked up from reference TRBV5-1 and TRBJ2-3, is KAGVTQTPRYLIKTRGQQVTLSCSPISGHRSVSWYQQTPGQGLQFLFEYFSETQRNKGNFPGRFSGRQFSNSRSEMNVSTLELGDSALYLCASSYRGRGTDTQYFGPGTRLTVL.

V usage is TRBV7-2 and J usage is TRBJ1-1; tentative D call: TRBD1 (5 bases). This CDR3 is built from 15 residues. Trimming removed 1 base from V and 8 bases from J, with 17 bases in between. The V gene's germline CDR1 is SGHTA and CDR2 FQGNSA. CDR3 sequence reads: CASSLGEIQAYEAFF. The CDR3 DNA reads TGTGCCAGCAGCTTAGGGGAAATACAGGCTTACGAAGCTTTCTTT.

Turning to this clone: The sample holds other DNA sequences that translate to the same CDR3. The rearrangement uses TRBV6-6 and TRBJ2-7; D is uncertain. CDR3 size: 11 residues. V lost 5 bases, J lost 5 bases, and 7 bases lay in between. Germline-derived CDR1 and CDR2 are MNHNY and SVGAGI (reference sequence). The CDR3, as DNA: TGTGCCAGCAGTCCTCTCCACGAGCAGTACTTC. Translating it yields CASSPLHEQYF.

With respect to this clone: Other DNA sequences within the sample encode an identical CDR3. J is TRBJ1-2 and V is TRBV11-1; D is uncertain. Germline CDR1 SGHAT, CDR2 FQDESV (reference sequence). V lost 5 bases to trimming and J lost 7 bases, with 8 bases between them. CDR3 size: 11 residues. The CDR3 DNA reads TGTGCCAGCAGCCCTGGCGTTGGCTACACCTTC. Protein sequence: CASSPGVGYTF.

This chain links TRBV19 with TRBJ1-1; TRBD1 agrees at 10 bases. CDR3 size: 17 residues. CDR1 is LNHDA, CDR2 SQIVND, per germline (reference sequence). The J segment lost 0 bases and the V segment lost 5 bases, leaving 9 bases of the junction unmatched. The CDR3 sequence: CASSVRDRGGMNTEAFF. In nucleotides, the CDR3 is TGTGCCAGTAGTGTTCGGGACAGGGGAGGGATGAACACTGAAGCTTTCTTT.

This rearrangement joins TRBV19 to TRBJ2-3, with 8 bases matching TRBD2. Germline V gene sequence: CDR1 LNHDA, CDR2 SQIVND (reference sequence). This CDR3 spans 15 amino acids. Germline trimming cut 5 bases from V and 2 bases from J; bases unmatched to any gene: 6. This CDR3 reads CASSPTSGATDTQYF. Written as DNA, the CDR3 is TGTGCCAGTAGTCCCACTAGCGGTGCCACAGATACGCAGTATTTT.

The chain is built from TRBV28 and TRBJ2-7; no firm D call. V shed 4 bases and J shed 4 bases, with 14 bases lying between them. Germline V gene sequence: CDR1 MDHEN, CDR2 SYDVKM. CDR3 size: 14 residues. The CDR3 DNA is TGTGCCAGCAGTTCCCCAACCGACATTTACGAGCAGTACTTC. Its protein is CASSSPTDIYEQYF.

J is TRBJ1-4 and V is TRBV5-1; 10 bases are shared with TRBD1. The CDR3 contains 15 residues. V lost 4 bases and J lost 7; bases outside the gene matches: 7. Germline V gene data show CDR1 as SGHRS and CDR2 as YFSETQ. The CDR3 region has the DNA TGCGCCAGCAGCCCCGAGGGACAGGGGCCTGAAAAACTGTTTTTT. It yields the protein CASSPEGQGPEKLFF.

The J gene is TRBJ1-1, the V gene TRBV5-1; no clear D gene. This CDR3 contains 14 residues. CDR1 SGHRS and CDR2 YFSETQ come from the germline V gene. V lost 0 bases and J 1 base, leaving 7 bases between the germline ends. CDR3: CASSLAPENTEAFF. CDR3 nucleotides: TGCGCCAGCAGCTTGGCCCCAGAGAACACTGAAGCTTTCTTT.